This is a list of T cell receptor beta chains from one sample in a study of T cell responses to AZD1222 COVID-19 vaccine. This table comes from immunoSEQ multiplex PCR, and its TCRdb copy is limited to in-frame clones, with some not included. There are around 200,000 clones in the sample; 70% to 90% occur only once, and roughly 0.49% lies in the top ten. The specimen comprised peripheral blood, sampled on day 0 of AZD1222 vaccination. These receptors were taken from an adult in good health. The CDR3 runs from the conserved cysteine through the conserved F or W. Each record gives: V gene, D gene, J gene, clone size, CDR3 protein, CDR3 DNA. D genes are given only for firm matches. Size tells how often a clone was seen (once, few, many) or the class of an expanded clone, and some rows leave it out.

TRBV10-1	-	TRBJ2-7	-	CASSDGTIDEQYF	TGCGCCAGCAGCGATGGGACCATCGACGAGCAGTACTTC
TRBV7-3	-	TRBJ2-5	-	CASSSGVAGTQYF	TGTGCCAGCAGCTCGGGCGTCGCGGGGACCCAGTACTTC
TRBV5-1	TRBD1	TRBJ2-5	once	CASSFGTGQETQYF	TGCGCCAGCAGCTTTGGGACAGGGCAAGAGACCCAGTACTTC
TRBV6-5	TRBD1	TRBJ1-2	once	CASSPEGQGLYGYTF	TGTGCCAGCAGCCCCGAGGGACAGGGATTGTATGGCTACACCTTC
TRBV6-5	-	TRBJ2-7	-	CASMGAPSSYEQYF	TGTGCCAGCATGGGGGCCCCAAGCTCCTACGAGCAGTACTTC
TRBV19	-	TRBJ1-1	-	CASRIFRDTKSNTEAFF	TGTGCCAGTAGGATATTTCGGGACACAAAATCGAACACTGAAGCTTTCTTT
TRBV7-3	-	TRBJ2-7	-	CASSPGGTYEQYF	TGTGCCAGCAGCCCCGGCGGGACCTACGAGCAGTACTTC
TRBV28	-	TRBJ1-5	-	CASSPGRQPQHF	TGTGCCAGCAGTCCGGGGCGGCAGCCCCAGCATTTT
TRBV14	-	TRBJ1-5	-	CASSRAGGQPQHF	TGTGCCAGCAGCCGAGCCGGGGGTCAGCCCCAGCATTTT
TRBV19	-	TRBJ2-1	-	CASHKGPTSSYNEQFF	TGTGCCAGTCACAAGGGGCCCACTAGTTCCTACAATGAGCAGTTCTTC
TRBV9	TRBD1	TRBJ1-5	-	CASSEGQGPGGPQHF	TGTGCCAGCAGCGAGGGACAGGGGCCCGGAGGGCCCCAGCATTTT
TRBV27	TRBD1	TRBJ2-1	-	CASRHGQGNYNEQFF	TGTGCCAGCAGACACGGACAGGGAAATTACAATGAGCAGTTCTTC
TRBV3-1/TRBV3-2	TRBD1	TRBJ1-1	-	CASSRRGQGNTEAFF	TGTGCCAGCAGCCGAAGGGGGCAGGGTAACACTGAAGCTTTCTTT
TRBV7-8	-	TRBJ2-2	-	CASSRETTAGELFF	TGTGCCAGCAGCCGAGAGACTACCGCCGGGGAGCTGTTTTTT
TRBV5-6	-	TRBJ2-2	-	CASSGGGRGTGELFF	TGTGCCAGCAGCGGCGGAGGCAGGGGCACCGGGGAGCTGTTTTTT